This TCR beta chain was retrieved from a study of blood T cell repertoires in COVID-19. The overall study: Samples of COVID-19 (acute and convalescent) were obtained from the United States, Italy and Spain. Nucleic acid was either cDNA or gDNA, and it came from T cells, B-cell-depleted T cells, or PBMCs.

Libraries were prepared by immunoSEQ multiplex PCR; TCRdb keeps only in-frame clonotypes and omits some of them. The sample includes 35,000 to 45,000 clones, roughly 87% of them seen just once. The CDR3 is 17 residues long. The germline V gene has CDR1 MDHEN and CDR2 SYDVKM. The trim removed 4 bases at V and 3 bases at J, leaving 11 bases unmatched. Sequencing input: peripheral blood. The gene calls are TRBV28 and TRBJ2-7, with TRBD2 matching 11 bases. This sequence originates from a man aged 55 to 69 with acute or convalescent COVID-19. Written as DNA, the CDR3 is TGTGCCAGCAGTTCATACGCCGGGACTAGCGGAAACTACGAGCAGTACTTC. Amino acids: CASSSYAGTSGNYEQYF.